The T cell receptor (beta chain) described here comes from a study of response to subunit inactivated influenza vaccine. The V and J ends lost 8 bases and 0 bases respectively, with 32 bases between them. Germline CDR1 is MRHNA and CDR2 is SNTAGT. The CDR3 contains 20 residues. Findings and caveats of the study: Each seasonal influenza vaccination, the authors suggested, recruits few new T cells.

This clonotype was found many times. No antigen is known for it. One entry per CDR3 protein, called by TCRdb with MiXCR from the RT-PCR reads. Of around 540,000 distinct CDR3 sequences listed, about 12% are singletons. The sample was PBMCs from blood, taken on the day of vaccination. This receptor was obtained from a man aged 50 to 60 who received an inactivated influenza vaccine. The rearrangement links TRBV6-4 to TRBJ2-7, with D possibly TRBD1 on 6 matching bases. The CDR3 protein is CASLDPRTGQPLSYSYEQYF. The CDR3 DNA sequence: TGTGCCAGCCTGGACCCTCGCACCGGACAGCCGCTATCCTACTCCTACGAGCAGTACTTC.